Below are 25 T cell receptor beta chains sequenced from a single sample in a study of blood T cells in healthy people across ages. Combining a sample-barcoded 5' primer with a J-beta primer mix, a second PCR ran for about 7 to 11 cycles. In TCRdb, the 5' RACE reads were re-called with MiXCR into one record per CDR3 protein. Seen here are some 1,000,000 distinct CDR3 sequences, under 30% observed once, and the top ten hold approximately 0.71%. These same records also appear under a second study, on T cells of mothers and their children.

The specimen was blood. The receptors come from a girl aged 2 to 9 in good health.

This clonotype has more than one count but fewer than ten. This chain links TRBV27 with TRBJ2-4, with no clear D. Trimming took off 4 bases at V and 7 bases at J, with 14 bases between the two ends. CDR1 MNHEY and CDR2 SMNVEV come from the germline V gene (reference sequence). The CDR3 runs to 14 residues. The CDR3 protein is CASSSRLHGNIQYF. The CDR3 bases are TGTGCCAGCAGTTCCCGTCTCCACGGGAACATTCAGTACTTC.

The J gene is TRBJ1-2, the V gene TRBV10-3; TRBD1 is a possible D gene (5 bases). From germline, CDR1 is ENHRY and CDR2 SYGVKD. This CDR3 comprises 13 residues. With 7 bases removed from V and 3 bases from J, the gap between germline ends came to 12 bases. CDR3 DNA sequence: TGTGCCATCAACCGGGACGGTGACTATGGCTACACCTTC. Protein sequence: CAINRDGDYGYTF.

About this clonotype itself: One junction end disagrees with the germline gene, perhaps due to a read error. The rearrangement joins TRBV7-2 to TRBJ2-1; D is ambiguous. Per germline, CDR1 SGHTA and CDR2 FQGNSA. The length of the CDR3 is 13 residues. This CDR3 reads CASTLPNTGEQFF. CDR3 DNA sequence: TGTGCCAGCACCTTACCTAACACGGGTGAGCAGTTCTTC.

This clonotype was observed a handful of times. This sequence joins TRBV29-1 and TRBJ1-1; a weak D match, TRBD1 (5 bases). The ends were cut back, 2 bases at V and 0 bases at J, with 7 bases in the middle. The V gene's germline CDR1 is SQVTM and CDR2 ANQGSEA. The CDR3 is 13 amino acids. Written as DNA, the CDR3 is TGCAGCGTTGAACAGGGTATGAACACTGAAGCTTTCTTT. Protein sequence: CSVEQGMNTEAFF.

This chain connects TRBV7-8 to TRBJ2-5; possibly TRBD1 for D (5 bases). The J call may be mistaken, given a closer DNA end match to TRBJ2-1. The germline CDR1 and CDR2 sequences are SGHVS and FQNEAQ. The CDR3 length is 15 residues. CDR3 loop: CASSPLGAAYNEQFF. The DNA for the CDR3 is TGTGCCAGCAGCCCTCTTGGGGCGGCATACAATGAGCAGTTCTTC.

This clonotype was counted only a few times. CDR3 nucleotide sequence: TGTGCCAGCAGTGACTTTGGCTACACCTTC. It is translated as CASSDFGYTF. The chain has TRBV2 and TRBJ1-2; D gene unclear. The V end lost 3 bases, the J end lost 7 bases, and 3 bases lay between the germline ends. This CDR3 contains 10 residues. CDR1 is SNHLY, CDR2 FYNNEI, per germline.

This clonotype was seen a handful of times. CDR3 DNA: TGCGCCAGCAGCCAAGATATCAGAGAGGAGACCCAGTACTTC. It is translated as CASSQDIREETQYF. The chain couples TRBV4-3 to TRBJ2-5; D ambiguous. The germline V and J ends were trimmed by 0 bases and 5 bases, with 10 bases remaining between them. CDR1 and CDR2 (germline): LGHNA, YSLEER. The CDR3 extends over 14 amino acids.

The rearrangement uses TRBV21-1 and TRBJ2-3; TRBD1 is taken as the D call from the table, unchecked against the DNA. TRBV21-1 is classified as a pseudogene. The CDR3 has 16 residues. This chain's CDR3 is CASSRGRVQNTDTQYF. DNA of the CDR3: TGTGCCAGCAGCAGAGGCCGGGTCCAAAACACAGATACGCAGTATTTT.

This clonotype was seen a handful of times. V usage is TRBV6-5 and J usage is TRBJ2-4; D assignment may be TRBD1 or TRBD2 (5 bases each). V lost 8 bases and J lost 2, with 19 bases in between. CDR3 length: 16 amino acids. Looked up from germline, CDR1 is MNHEY and CDR2 is SVGAGI. CDR3 sequence: CASGRRGAGSKNIQYF. The CDR3 DNA sequence: TGTGCCAGCGGACGTCGAGGGGCCGGGTCCAAAAACATTCAGTACTTC.

This clonotype occurred a few times. V gene TRBV11-2 combines with J gene TRBJ2-7; 9 nucleotides align to TRBD1. CDR1 is SGHAT and CDR2 is FQNNGV in the germline V gene. V was clipped by 3 bases and J by 3 bases; unmatched bases: 6. The CDR3 has 15 amino acids. The CDR3 sequence is CASSFDDRGYYEQYF. CDR3 sequence (DNA): TGTGCCAGCAGCTTTGACGACAGGGGGTACTACGAGCAGTACTTC.

This clonotype was seen a few times. The gene calls are TRBV27 and TRBJ2-5, with TRBD1 as a possible D gene (6 bases). Trimming removed 3 bases at V and 4 bases at J, with 15 bases between. This CDR3 comprises 15 residues. From germline, CDR1 is MNHEY and CDR2 SMNVEV (reference sequence). The CDR3 here is CASSFSTGPGETQYF. As DNA, the CDR3 is TGTGCCAGCAGTTTTTCTACAGGGCCGGGAGAGACCCAGTACTTC.

This clonotype was seen more than once but under ten times. The chain recombines TRBV7-2 with TRBJ2-1, with D possibly being TRBD2 (7 bases). CDR1 is SGHTA and CDR2 is FQGNSA in the germline V gene. This CDR3 has 17 amino acids. V was shortened by 1 base and J by 2 bases, with 15 bases between the two germline ends. The CDR3 sequence: CASSLENGGPTYNEQFF. CDR3 bases: TGTGCCAGCAGCTTAGAGAACGGGGGGCCCACCTACAATGAGCAGTTCTTC. Variable domain in full (rest from reference TRBV7-2 and TRBJ2-1): GAGVSQSPSNKVTEKGKDVELRCDPISGHTALYWYRQSLGQGLEFLIYFQGNSAPDKSGLPSDRFSAERTGGSVSTLTIQRTQQEDSAVYLCASSLENGGPTYNEQFFGPGTRLTVL.

This clonotype turned up a few times. One end of the junction varies from germline; a read error may be responsible. The rearrangement uses TRBV11-1 and TRBJ2-3; tentatively, D is TRBD2 (5 bases). CDR3 length: 13 residues. Germline assignment: CDR1 SGHAT and CDR2 FQDESV (reference sequence). The CDR3 DNA reads TGTGCCAGCAGCCTGACCGGGGAAGATATGCAGTATTTT. This gives the protein CASSLTGEDMQYF.

This clonotype has just a few counts. The J gene is TRBJ2-2, the V gene TRBV4-1, with 8 bases matching TRBD1. Germline V gene sequence: CDR1 MGHRA, CDR2 YSYEKL. V shed 4 bases and J 4 bases; nucleotides not matched to a gene: 5. The CDR3 contains 15 residues. CDR3 in amino acids: CASSPPTGVTGELFF. The CDR3 nucleotides are TGCGCCAGCAGCCCTCCGACAGGGGTCACCGGGGAGCTGTTTTTT.

This sequence joins TRBV14 and TRBJ2-5; D is ambiguous. Gene TRBJ2-1 matches the end of the DNA better, so the J call may be wrong. Germline V lookup: CDR1 SGHDN, CDR2 FVKESK. CDR3 length: 12 residues. CDR3 region: CASSQEPNEQFF. The CDR3 nucleotides read TGTGCCAGCAGCCAAGAACCAAATGAGCAGTTCTTC.

This rearrangement joins TRBV6-1 to TRBJ1-4; weak D call: TRBD1 (6 bases). The CDR3 length is 16 residues. V lost 6 bases and J 0 bases, leaving 14 bases between the germline ends. CDR1 is MNHNS and CDR2 is SASEGT in the germline V gene. The CDR3 is CASRRQVFATNEKLFF. CDR3 coding DNA: TGTGCCAGCAGGCGACAGGTGTTTGCAACTAATGAAAAACTGTTTTTT.

CDR3 coding DNA: TGTGCCAGCAGCCCTGGGACAGGGAGAAAAATCACTGAAGCTTTCTTT. This gives the protein CASSPGTGRKITEAFF. The chain carries TRBV7-8 and TRBJ1-1; 9 nucleotides agree with TRBD1. The CDR3 is 16 amino acids. Germline V gives CDR1 SGHVS, CDR2 FQNEAQ. V shed 5 bases, J shed 4 bases, and the junction held 11 bases outside the gene matches.

The chain recombines TRBV6-5 with TRBJ1-4; D is uncertain. CDR3 length: 15 amino acids. Trimming shortened V by 6 bases and J by 1 base, and 12 bases separated the two germline ends. Looked up from germline, CDR1 is MNHEY and CDR2 is SVGAGI. CDR3: CASRGAPGTNEKLFF. The CDR3, as DNA: TGTGCCAGCAGAGGAGCCCCGGGAACTAATGAAAAACTGTTTTTT.

This chain links TRBV9 with TRBJ2-5; D is ambiguous. The V and J ends lost 4 bases and 4 bases respectively, with 20 bases between them. Germline V gene lookup returns CDR1 SGDLS and CDR2 YYNGEE. CDR3 length equals 16 residues. The CDR3 sequence: CASSFSYEVWGETQYF. CDR3 sequence (DNA): TGTGCCAGCAGCTTCTCTTACGAGGTGTGGGGAGAGACCCAGTACTTC.

The CDR3 loop reads CASSLVSGALQETQYF. In nucleotides, the CDR3 is TGCGCCAGCAGCTTGGTTAGCGGGGCACTCCAAGAGACCCAGTACTTC. The V gene is TRBV5-1, the J gene TRBJ2-5; 8 bases match TRBD2. Germline V gene sequence: CDR1 SGHRS, CDR2 YFSETQ. The CDR3 has 16 residues. V lost 0 bases to trimming and J lost 1 base; unmatched junction nucleotides: 5.

J is TRBJ2-7 and V is TRBV7-9, with D possibly being TRBD2 (6 bases). CDR3 size: 16 residues. Trimming left V 0 bases short and J 7 bases short, with 19 bases between. Germline CDR1 is SEHNR and CDR2 is FQNEAQ (reference sequence). The CDR3 sequence is CASSLAQGGGVEEQYF. The CDR3 nucleotides read TGTGCCAGCAGCTTAGCGCAGGGAGGAGGGGTAGAGGAGCAGTACTTC.

This clonotype was seen a handful of times. The chain is built from TRBV19 and TRBJ2-7; D is uncertain. Trimming took off 1 base at V and 6 bases at J, with 10 bases between the two ends. Germline-derived CDR1 and CDR2 are LNHDA and SQIVND (reference sequence). The CDR3 contains 13 residues. The CDR3 reads CASSIADPSEQYF. CDR3 bases: TGTGCCAGTAGTATAGCGGACCCCAGCGAGCAGTACTTC.

The table lists this clonotype with many counts. The chain joins TRBV4-3 to TRBJ2-1, with a tentative D call TRBD1 (6 bases). The CDR3 covers 15 residues. The V end was cut by 0 bases, the J end by 6 bases, with 12 bases between. The V gene's germline CDR1 is LGHNA and CDR2 YSLEER. The CDR3 protein is CASSQEFRGGNEQFF. CDR3 DNA: TGCGCCAGCAGCCAAGAGTTCCGAGGGGGCAATGAGCAGTTCTTC.

This clonotype was counted ten times or more. The J gene is TRBJ1-5, the V gene TRBV9; a weak D match, TRBD1 (5 bases). Germline V gives CDR1 SGDLS, CDR2 YYNGEE. The CDR3 length is 14 residues. Between the trimmed V and J ends, which lost 0 bases and 5 bases, there was a span of 9 bases. This CDR3 reads CASSVGGGDQPQHF. DNA of the CDR3: TGTGCCAGCAGCGTAGGGGGGGGGGATCAGCCCCAGCATTTT.

The gene calls are TRBV6-6 and TRBJ2-1; TRBD1 matches 9 bases. Losses at the gene ends were 6 bases for V and 6 bases for J; bases not matched to a gene: 12. Germline CDR1 and CDR2: MNHNY and SVGAGI (reference sequence). There are 16 residues in the CDR3. This CDR3 is CASRSTGTGFGNEQFF. As DNA, the CDR3 is TGTGCCAGCAGGTCAACCGGGACAGGGTTTGGCAATGAGCAGTTCTTC.